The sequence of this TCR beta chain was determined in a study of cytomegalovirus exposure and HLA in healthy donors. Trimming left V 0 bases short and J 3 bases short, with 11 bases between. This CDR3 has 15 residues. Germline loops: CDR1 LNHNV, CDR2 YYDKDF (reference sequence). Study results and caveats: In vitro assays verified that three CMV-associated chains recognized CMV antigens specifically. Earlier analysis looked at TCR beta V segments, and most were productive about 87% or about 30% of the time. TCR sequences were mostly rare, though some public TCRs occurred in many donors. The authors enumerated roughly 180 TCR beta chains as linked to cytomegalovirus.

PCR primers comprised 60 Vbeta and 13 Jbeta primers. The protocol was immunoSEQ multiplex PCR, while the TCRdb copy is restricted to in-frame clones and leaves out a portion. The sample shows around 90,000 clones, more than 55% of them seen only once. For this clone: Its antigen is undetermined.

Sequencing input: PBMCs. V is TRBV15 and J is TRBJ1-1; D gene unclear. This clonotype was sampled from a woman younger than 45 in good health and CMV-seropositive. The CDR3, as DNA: TGTGCCACCAGCAGAGAAGGACTACGGGACACTGAAGCTTTCTTT. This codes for CATSREGLRDTEAFF.